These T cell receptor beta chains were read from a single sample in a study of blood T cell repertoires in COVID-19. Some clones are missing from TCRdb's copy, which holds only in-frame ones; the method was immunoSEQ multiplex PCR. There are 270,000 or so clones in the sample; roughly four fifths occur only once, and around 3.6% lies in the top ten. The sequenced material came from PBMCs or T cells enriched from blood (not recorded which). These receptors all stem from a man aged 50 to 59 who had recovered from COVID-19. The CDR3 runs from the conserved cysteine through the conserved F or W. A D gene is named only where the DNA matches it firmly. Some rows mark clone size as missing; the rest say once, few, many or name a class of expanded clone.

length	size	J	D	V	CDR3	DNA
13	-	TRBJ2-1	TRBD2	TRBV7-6	CASSSQSSGGQFF	TGTGCCAGCAGCTCCCAGTCTAGCGGGGGTCAGTTCTTC
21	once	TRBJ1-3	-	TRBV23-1	CASSQSPWEVMWWISGNTIYF	TGCGCCAGCAGTCAATCGCCATGGGAGGTAATGTGGTGGATCTCTGGAAACACCATATATTTT
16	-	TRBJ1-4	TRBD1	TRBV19	CASLRATGGSGEKLFF	TGTGCCAGTCTTAGGGCCACAGGGGGCTCGGGTGAAAAACTGTTTTTT
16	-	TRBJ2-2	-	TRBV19	CASSSRSPGETGELFF	TGTGCCAGTAGTTCCCGCTCCCCTGGGGAGACCGGGGAGCTGTTTTTT
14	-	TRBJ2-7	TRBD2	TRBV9	CASNQAGGPYEQYF	TGTGCCAGCAACCAAGCGGGAGGACCCTACGAGCAGTACTTC
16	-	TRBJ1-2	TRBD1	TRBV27	CASSTRQGLGGYGYTF	TGTGCCAGCAGTACTCGACAGGGTCTAGGCGGATATGGCTACACCTTC
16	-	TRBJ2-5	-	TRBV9	CASSVSWGGGQETQYF	TGTGCCAGCAGCGTCTCGTGGGGAGGGGGTCAAGAGACCCAGTACTTC
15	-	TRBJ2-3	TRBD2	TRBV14	CASRLTRDYTDTQYF	TGTGCCAGCAGACTAACGCGGGACTACACAGATACGCAGTATTTT
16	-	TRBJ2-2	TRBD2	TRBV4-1	CASRHVAGPYTGELFF	TGCGCCAGCAGGCACGTAGCGGGCCCTTACACCGGGGAGCTGTTTTTT
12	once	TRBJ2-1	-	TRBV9	CASSPTDNEQFF	TGTGCCAGCAGCCCAACGGACAATGAGCAGTTCTTC
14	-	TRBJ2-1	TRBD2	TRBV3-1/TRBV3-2	CASMGLAGIHEQFF	TGTGCCAGCATGGGACTAGCGGGTATCCACGAGCAGTTCTTC
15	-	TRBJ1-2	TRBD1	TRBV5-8	CASSWTGVEDYGYTF	TGTGCCAGCAGCTGGACAGGGGTCGAAGACTATGGCTACACCTTC
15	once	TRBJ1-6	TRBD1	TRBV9	CASSALDRVQSPLHF	TGTGCCAGCAGCGCACTAGACAGGGTACAATCACCCCTCCACTTT
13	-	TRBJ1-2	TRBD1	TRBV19	CASRRDSNYGYTF	TGTGCCAGTAGAAGGGACAGCAACTATGGCTACACCTTC
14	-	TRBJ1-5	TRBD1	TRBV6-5	CASGQGAGNQPQHF	TGTGCCAGCGGACAGGGGGCTGGCAATCAGCCCCAGCATTTT
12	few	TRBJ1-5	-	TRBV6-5	CASNAAGQPQHF	TGTGCCAGCAACGCCGCGGGTCAGCCCCAGCATTTT
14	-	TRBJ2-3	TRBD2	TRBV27	CASSFPGGTDTQYF	TGTGCCAGCAGTTTCCCCGGGGGGACAGATACGCAGTATTTT
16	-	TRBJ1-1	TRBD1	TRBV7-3	CASSPQPQGATGEAFF	TGTGCCAGCAGCCCACAACCACAGGGGGCAACGGGTGAAGCTTTCTTT
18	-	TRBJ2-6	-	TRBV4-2	CASSQGGSISSGANVLTF	TGTGCCAGCAGCCAAGGAGGGTCGATAAGCTCTGGGGCCAACGTCCTGACTTTC
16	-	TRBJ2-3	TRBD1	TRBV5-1	CASSLPGQGAEDTQYF	TGCGCCAGCAGCTTACCGGGACAGGGGGCGGAAGATACGCAGTATTTT
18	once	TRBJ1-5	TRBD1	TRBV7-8	CASSKGTGTLMSNQPQHF	TGTGCCAGCAGCAAGGGGACAGGGACTTTAATGAGCAATCAGCCCCAGCATTTT
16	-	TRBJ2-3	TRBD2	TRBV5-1	CASSLVAGGATDTQYF	TGCGCCAGCAGCTTGGTGGCGGGGGGAGCCACAGATACGCAGTATTTT
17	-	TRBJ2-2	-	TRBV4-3	CASSPTPVGGNTGELFF	TGCGCCAGCAGCCCTACCCCGGTAGGGGGGAACACCGGGGAGCTGTTTTTT
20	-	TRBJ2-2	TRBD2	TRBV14	CASSHRRTSGRAGNTGELFF	TGTGCCAGCAGCCACAGACGGACTAGCGGGAGGGCCGGGAACACCGGGGAGCTGTTTTTT
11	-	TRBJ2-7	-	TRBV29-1	CSVDYNYEQYF	TGCAGCGTTGACTATAACTACGAGCAGTACTTC
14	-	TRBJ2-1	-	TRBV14	CASREGSLVNEQFF	TGTGCCAGCAGGGAGGGGTCATTAGTCAATGAGCAGTTCTTC
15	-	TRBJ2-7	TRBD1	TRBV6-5	CASSTRTGGSYEQYF	TGTGCCAGCAGTACCCGGACAGGGGGTAGCTACGAGCAGTACTTC
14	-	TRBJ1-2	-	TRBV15	CATSRGIVNYGYTF	TGTGCCACCAGCAGAGGCATAGTTAACTATGGCTACACCTTC
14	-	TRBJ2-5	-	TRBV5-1	CASSIKDSQETQYF	TGCGCCAGCAGCATTAAGGACAGTCAAGAGACCCAGTACTTC
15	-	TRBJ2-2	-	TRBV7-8	CASSLAGRGVGELFF	TGTGCCAGCAGCTTAGCTGGCAGGGGGGTCGGGGAGCTGTTTTTT
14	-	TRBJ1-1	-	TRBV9	CASSVGRGNTEAFF	TGTGCCAGCAGCGTAGGCAGGGGTAACACTGAAGCTTTCTTT
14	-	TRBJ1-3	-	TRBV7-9	CASSFQDRGNTIYF	TGTGCCAGCAGCTTTCAGGATAGGGGAAACACCATATATTTT
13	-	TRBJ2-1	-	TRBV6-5	CASSDYSYNEQFF	TGTGCCAGCAGCGACTATTCCTACAATGAGCAGTTCTTC
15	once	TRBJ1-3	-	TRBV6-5	CASSYSVQGGNTIYF	TGTGCCAGCAGTTACTCGGTGCAGGGGGGAAACACCATATATTTT
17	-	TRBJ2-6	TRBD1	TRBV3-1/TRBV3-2	CASSPRDRSSGANVLTF	TGTGCCAGCAGCCCAAGGGACAGGAGCTCTGGGGCCAACGTCCTGACTTTC
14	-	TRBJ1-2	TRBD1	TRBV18	CASSPGTGPGGYTF	TGTGCCAGCTCACCAGGGACAGGGCCAGGTGGCTACACCTTC
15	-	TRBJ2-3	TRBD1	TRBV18	CASSPPGQPTDTQYF	TGTGCCAGCTCACCACCGGGACAGCCCACAGATACGCAGTATTTT
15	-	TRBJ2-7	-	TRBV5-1	CASSPGTHQTYEQYF	TGCGCCAGCAGCCCAGGGACACATCAAACCTACGAGCAGTACTTC
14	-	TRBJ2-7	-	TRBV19	CASRVRDAAYEQYF	TGTGCCAGTAGAGTCCGGGATGCTGCCTACGAGCAGTACTTC
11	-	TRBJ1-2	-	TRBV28	CASSQTYGYTF	TGTGCCAGCAGCCAGACTTATGGCTACACCTTC
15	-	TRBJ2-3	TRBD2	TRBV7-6	CASSPSGGDGDTQYF	TGTGCCAGCAGCCCTAGCGGGGGAGATGGAGATACGCAGTATTTT
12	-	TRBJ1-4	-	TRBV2	CASSEHSEKLFF	TGTGCCAGCAGCGAGCACAGTGAAAAACTGTTTTTT
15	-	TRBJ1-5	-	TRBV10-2	CASRTGGLGNQPQHF	TGCGCCAGCAGGACCGGGGGTCTGGGCAATCAGCCCCAGCATTTT
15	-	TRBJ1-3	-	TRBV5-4	CASSSRQNWENTIYF	TGTGCCAGCAGCTCCCGACAGAACTGGGAAAACACCATATATTTT
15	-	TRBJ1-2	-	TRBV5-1	CASSLDTGSSYGYTF	TGCGCCAGCAGCTTGGATACAGGGTCCTCCTATGGCTACACCTTC
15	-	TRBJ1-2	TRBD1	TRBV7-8	CASSSYHRDSYGYTF	TGTGCCAGCAGCTCATACCACCGGGACAGTTATGGCTACACCTTC
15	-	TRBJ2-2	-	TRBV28	CASRPRGSNTGELFF	TGTGCCAGCAGACCCAGGGGATCGAACACCGGGGAGCTGTTTTTT
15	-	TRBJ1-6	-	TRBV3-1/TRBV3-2	CASSQAQNNNSPLHF	TGTGCCAGCAGCCAGGCACAGAATAATAATTCACCCCTCCACTTT
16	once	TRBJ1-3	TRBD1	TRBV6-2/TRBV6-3	CASSYPGTVTGNTIYF	TGTGCCAGCAGTTACCCAGGGACAGTGACTGGAAACACCATATATTTT
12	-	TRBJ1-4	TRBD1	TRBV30	CALYRDRGHLFF	TGTGCCTTATACCGGGACAGGGGGCATCTGTTTTTT
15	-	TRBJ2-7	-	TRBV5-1	CASSSSWESSYEQYF	TGCGCCAGCAGCTCTAGCTGGGAAAGCTCCTACGAGCAGTACTTC
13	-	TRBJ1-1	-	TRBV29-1	CSVNRELNTEAFF	TGCAGCGTCAACAGGGAGTTGAACACTGAAGCTTTCTTT
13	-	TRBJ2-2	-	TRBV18	CASLGYGTGELFF	TGTGCCAGCCTCGGTTATGGCACCGGGGAGCTGTTTTTT